These 28 T cell receptor beta chains were sequenced from one sample in a study of cytomegalovirus exposure and HLA in healthy donors. Repertoires were generated with immunoSEQ multiplex PCR, while TCRdb's copy carries only in-frame clones and drops some. The table records 180,000 or so clones, approximately 86% of them present only once. Source material: PBMCs. The receptors derive from a man between 25 and 39 years old in good health and CMV-seropositive.

This chain links TRBV7-2 with TRBJ1-2, with D tentatively TRBD1 (6 bases). Germline V gene lookup returns CDR1 SGHTA and CDR2 FQGNSA. This CDR3 comprises 17 residues. V lost 1 base and J lost 1, with 16 bases in between. For the CDR3, the DNA is TGTGCCAGCAGCTTAGGGCGGACAGAAAGCCATAACTATGGCTACACCTTC. It translates to CASSLGRTESHNYGYTF.

CDR3 in amino acids: CAISAGLGTGALSNQPQHF. CDR3 in DNA: TGTGCCATCAGTGCCGGTCTCGGGACAGGGGCCCTTAGCAATCAGCCCCAGCATTTT. J is TRBJ1-5 and V is TRBV10-3; 10 bases agree with TRBD1. The V gene end was trimmed by 4 bases and the J gene end by 0 bases; junction bases not matched to a gene: 12. CDR1 ENHRY and CDR2 SYGVKD come from the germline V gene. This CDR3 has 19 amino acids.

V gene TRBV19 combines with J gene TRBJ2-7, with unresolved D. V dropped 2 bases and J dropped 2 bases, with 10 bases sitting between them. Germline V lookup: CDR1 LNHDA, CDR2 SQIVND (reference sequence). CDR3 length: 14 residues. The CDR3 DNA sequence: TGTGCCAGTAGTATACGGTCAGAGACCTACGAGCAGTACTTC. Translated, it gives CASSIRSETYEQYF.

CDR3 sequence reads: CASAGAGNTIYF. As DNA, the CDR3 is TGTGCCAGTGCGGGGGCTGGAAACACCATATATTTT. The J gene is TRBJ1-3, the V gene TRBV6-1, with D perhaps TRBD1 (5 bases). V was cut by 9 bases and J by 2 bases, with 8 bases left in between. Germline CDR1 is MNHNS and CDR2 is SASEGT. This CDR3 contains 12 residues.

The DNA for the CDR3 is TGTGCCAGCAGTAGTCGGGGACAGGGACTTACAAACTACGAGCAGTACTTC. This encodes CASSSRGQGLTNYEQYF. This sequence joins TRBV27 and TRBJ2-7; TRBD1 aligns across 9 bases. V gave up 5 bases and J gave up 3 bases; unmatched junction bases: 14. The CDR3 extends over 17 amino acids. Looked up from germline, CDR1 is MNHEY and CDR2 is SMNVEV (reference sequence).

J is TRBJ1-2 and V is TRBV13; 9 bases align to TRBD1. The germline CDR1 and CDR2 sequences are PRHDT and FYEKMQ (reference sequence). The V segment lost 3 bases and the J segment 6 bases; nucleotides outside the gene matches: 8. The CDR3 loop spans 15 amino acids. The CDR3 nucleotides are TGTGCCAGCAGCTTCGGGACAGGGTATTTGAATGGCTACACCTTC. Protein: CASSFGTGYLNGYTF.

This clone was picked up a small number of times. The V gene is TRBV11-2, the J gene TRBJ2-7, with 9 bases identical to TRBD2. CDR1 SGHAT and CDR2 FQNNGV come from the germline V gene. V was clipped by 11 bases and J by 1 base; unmatched bases: 6. This CDR3 is built from 13 residues. As DNA, the CDR3 is TGTGCCGCGGGGGCGGGAGGGTCCTACGAGCAGTACTTC. Translating it yields CAAGAGGSYEQYF.

This chain joins TRBV4-3 and TRBJ1-4; D is perhaps TRBD1 (5 bases). CDR1 LGHNA and CDR2 YSLEER come from the germline V gene. The CDR3 has 18 amino acids. Trimming took 4 bases from V and 0 from J, leaving 18 bases between them. The CDR3 sequence is CASSRNTGITATNEKLFF. CDR3 DNA sequence: TGCGCCAGCAGCCGGAACACAGGAATAACTGCAACTAATGAAAAACTGTTTTTT.

This clone occurred a few times. This chain links TRBV4-2 with TRBJ1-2, with D uncertain. The CDR3 runs 16 residues. Germline lookup yields CDR1 LGHNA and CDR2 YNFKEQ. Trimming cost V 0 bases and J 4 bases, with 15 bases left between them. CDR3 sequence (DNA): TGTGCCAGCAGCCAAGATCTCCGCCAGGCAGGCTATGGCTACACCTTC. Translating gives CASSQDLRQAGYGYTF.

The chain carries TRBV27 and TRBJ2-3; D gene unclear. The CDR3 is 17 residues long. The germline CDR1 and CDR2 sequences are MNHEY and SMNVEV (reference sequence). The germline V and J ends were trimmed by 6 bases and 2 bases, with 21 bases remaining between them. CDR3 region: CASSFTRRSRYTDTQYF. The CDR3 region has the DNA TGTGCCAGCAGCTTTACCCGCCGGAGTAGATACACAGATACGCAGTATTTT.

The chain uses TRBV14 and TRBJ1-2; D remains unclear. V was shortened by 0 bases and J by 4 bases, with 9 bases between the two germline ends. The CDR3 runs 14 residues. Germline-derived CDR1 and CDR2 are SGHDN and FVKESK. The CDR3 sequence is CASSQDLEAYGYTF. In DNA, the CDR3 is TGTGCCAGCAGCCAAGATCTCGAGGCCTATGGCTACACCTTC.

This chain uses TRBV7-4 with TRBJ2-7; possible D gene TRBD1, 5 bases. The germline V gene has CDR1 SGHVT and CDR2 SQSDAQ. The CDR3 spans 14 residues. The ends were cut back, 2 bases at V and 5 bases at J, with 13 bases in the middle. The CDR3 loop is CASSLSRGDDEQYF. The CDR3, as DNA: TGTGCCAGCAGCTTAAGTAGGGGTGATGACGAGCAGTACTTC.

This chain connects TRBV25-1 to TRBJ1-2; no firm D call. In germline, CDR1 is MGHDK, CDR2 SYGVNS. Trimming cost V 7 bases and J 4 bases, with 22 bases left between them. The CDR3 consists of 16 residues. The CDR3 region is CASTPPGVVGGYGYTF. The CDR3 bases are TGTGCCAGCACTCCCCCCGGGGTGGTGGGTGGCTATGGCTACACCTTC.

This clone was observed a single time. The chain has TRBV7-9 and TRBJ2-1; no clear D. Per germline, CDR1 SEHNR and CDR2 FQNEAQ (reference sequence). V was clipped by 4 bases and J by 7 bases, with 11 bases between them. CDR3 size: 13 residues. CDR3 bases: TGTGCCAGCAGCTCCAGCGAGTGGAATGAGCAGTTCTTC. Amino acid sequence: CASSSSEWNEQFF.

The chain carries TRBV5-1 and TRBJ2-7; 15 nucleotides align to TRBD2. Trimming cost V 1 base and J 6 bases; bases outside gene matches: 5. This CDR3 comprises 16 residues. Germline CDR1 is SGHRS and CDR2 is YFSETQ. The chain's CDR3 is CASSLNPGLAGGEQYF. Here the CDR3 DNA reads TGCGCCAGCAGCTTGAACCCGGGACTAGCGGGAGGCGAGCAGTACTTC.

The rearrangement uses TRBV27 and TRBJ1-2; 9 nucleotides match TRBD1. The CDR3 runs to 14 residues. The V segment lost 0 bases and the J segment 8 bases; nucleotides outside the gene matches: 4. Per germline, CDR1 MNHEY and CDR2 SMNVEV (reference sequence). The DNA of the CDR3 is TGTGCCAGCAGTTTATCCCTGACAGGGGGAGGCTACACCTTC. This encodes CASSLSLTGGGYTF.

The CDR3 region is CSGGEGWIEAFF. The CDR3, as DNA: TGCAGCGGGGGTGAGGGGTGGATTGAAGCTTTCTTT. The chain employs TRBV29-1 and TRBJ1-1; TRBD1 is a possible D gene (5 bases). The CDR3 consists of 12 residues. Germline lookup yields CDR1 SQVTM and CDR2 ANQGSEA. Deletions cut 7 bases from V and 7 bases from J, with 16 bases between.

The chain carries TRBV6-6 and TRBJ1-1, with D maybe TRBD1 (5 bases). The CDR3 has 13 residues. The germline CDR1 and CDR2 sequences are MNHNY and SVGAGI (reference sequence). The V end was cut by 2 bases, the J end by 7 bases, with 11 bases between. CDR3 sequence reads: CASSYTRQSEAFF. The CDR3 DNA reads TGTGCCAGCAGTTACACCCGACAGAGTGAAGCTTTCTTT.

V is TRBV2 and J is TRBJ1-5; D may be TRBD1 (6 bases). CDR1 is SNHLY and CDR2 is FYNNEI in the germline V gene. Between the trimmed V and J ends, which lost 5 bases and 2 bases, there was a span of 10 bases. The CDR3 consists of 14 residues. The CDR3 nucleotides read TGTGCCAGCAGTAGACAGGTGGGCAATCAGCCCCAGCATTTT. This translates into CASSRQVGNQPQHF.

The rearrangement joins TRBV29-1 to TRBJ2-1; 8 positions agree with TRBD2. CDR1 and CDR2 (germline): SQVTM, ANQGSEA. Unmatched junction bases numbered 8, after V lost 6 bases and J lost 4 bases. The CDR3 runs 14 residues. For the CDR3, the DNA is TGCAGCGTCGGAATAAGCGGGAGATACAATGAGCAGTTCTTC. Translation: CSVGISGRYNEQFF.

This chain uses TRBV4-3 with TRBJ2-3, with D hard to call. The CDR3 totals 16 residues. Germline V gene sequence: CDR1 LGHNA, CDR2 YSLEER. Trimming pared 0 bases from V and 4 bases from J, leaving 14 bases between. The CDR3 nucleotides are TGCGCCAGCAGCCAAGATCTGGCAACGAGTGCAGATACGCAGTATTTT. Translation gives CASSQDLATSADTQYF.

This rearrangement joins TRBV6-1 to TRBJ1-2; D remains ambiguous. Trimming pared 2 bases from V and 5 bases from J, leaving 3 bases between. The germline gives CDR1 MNHNS, CDR2 SASEGT. CDR3 length: 11 amino acids. The CDR3 reads CASSERYGYTF. The DNA of the CDR3 is TGTGCCAGCAGTGAAAGATATGGCTACACCTTC.

The CDR3 protein is CASSQEGRARGKRYF. CDR3 DNA sequence: TGTGCCAGCAGCCAAGAGGGCAGGGCCAGGGGGAAAAGGTACTTC. The chain links TRBV14 to TRBJ2-7; TRBD1 matches 7 bases. There are 15 residues in the CDR3. Germline CDR1 reads SGHDN; CDR2 reads FVKESK. V lost 0 bases to trimming and J lost 12 bases; unmatched junction nucleotides: 14.

This sequence joins TRBV9 and TRBJ2-1, with a tentative D call TRBD2 (5 bases). V was trimmed by 6 bases and J by 7 bases, leaving 8 bases between them. CDR1 is SGDLS, CDR2 YYNGEE, per germline. The CDR3 is 11 amino acids. The CDR3 loop reads CASTRGNEQFF. Here the CDR3 DNA reads TGTGCCAGCACCCGGGGAAATGAGCAGTTCTTC.

V is TRBV5-5 and J is TRBJ1-2; 9 bases are shared with TRBD1. Looked up from germline, CDR1 is SGHKS and CDR2 is YYEKEE (reference sequence). This CDR3 region has 16 residues. V dropped 0 bases and J dropped 3; count of bases not matched to a gene: 6. The CDR3 sequence is CASSLAGTGSHYGYTF. DNA for the CDR3: TGTGCCAGCAGCTTGGCCGGGACAGGGTCCCACTATGGCTACACCTTC.

This rearrangement joins TRBV2 to TRBJ2-1; 9 bases match TRBD1. J gave up 12 bases and V 1 base, and 13 bases lay outside the gene matches. CDR3 length: 16 residues. In germline, CDR1 is SNHLY, CDR2 FYNNEI. The CDR3 region is CASSEEWTGVWLGQFF. The CDR3 DNA follows: TGTGCCAGCAGTGAAGAGTGGACAGGGGTATGGTTAGGGCAGTTCTTC.

V is TRBV11-2 and J is TRBJ2-7; TRBD1 agrees at 11 bases. Germline V gene sequence: CDR1 SGHAT, CDR2 FQNNGV. This CDR3 is built from 14 residues. V lost 4 bases to trimming and J lost 9 bases; unmatched junction nucleotides: 8. CDR3 loop: CASSSPGTGGLQYF. The CDR3 DNA follows: TGTGCCAGCAGCTCGCCCGGGACAGGGGGTTTGCAGTACTTC. Variable domain in full (rest from reference TRBV11-2 and TRBJ2-7): EAGVAQSPRYKIIEKRQSVAFWCNPISGHATLYWYQQILGQGPKLLIQFQNNGVVDDSQLPKDRFSAERLKGVDSTLKIQPAKLEDSAVYLCASSSPGTGGLQYFGPGTRLTVT.

The rearrangement uses TRBV29-1 and TRBJ1-1, with 8 bases that match TRBD1. Germline values: CDR1 SQVTM, CDR2 ANQGSEA. The length of the CDR3 is 13 residues. Losses at the gene ends were 3 bases for V and 5 bases for J; bases not matched to a gene: 5. The CDR3: CSVDGQGRTEAFF. The DNA for the CDR3 is TGCAGCGTTGATGGACAGGGTCGGACTGAAGCTTTCTTT.